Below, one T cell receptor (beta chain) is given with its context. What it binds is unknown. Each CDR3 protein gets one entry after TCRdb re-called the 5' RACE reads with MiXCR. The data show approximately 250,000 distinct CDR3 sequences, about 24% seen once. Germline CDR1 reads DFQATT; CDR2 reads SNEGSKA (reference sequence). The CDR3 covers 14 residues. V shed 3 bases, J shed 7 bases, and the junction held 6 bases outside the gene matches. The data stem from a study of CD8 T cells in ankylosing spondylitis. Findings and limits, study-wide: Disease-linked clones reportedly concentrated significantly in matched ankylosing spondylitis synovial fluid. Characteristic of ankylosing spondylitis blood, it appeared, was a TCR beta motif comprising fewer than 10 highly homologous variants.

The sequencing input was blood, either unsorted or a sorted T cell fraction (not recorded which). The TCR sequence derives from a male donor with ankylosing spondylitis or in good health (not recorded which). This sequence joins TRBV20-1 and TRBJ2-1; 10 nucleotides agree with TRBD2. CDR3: CSASEAGGQNEQFF. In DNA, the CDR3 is TGCAGTGCTAGCGAAGCGGGGGGGCAGAATGAGCAGTTCTTC.